This is a list of T cell receptor beta chains from one sample in a study of blood T cell repertoires in COVID-19. Sequenced by immunoSEQ multiplex PCR; TCRdb stores in-frame clones only, minus some. The sample includes 300,000 to 350,000 clones, approximately 88% of them seen just once. Sequencing was done on a sample of PBMCs or T cells enriched from blood (not recorded which). The receptors stem from a man under 40 who had recovered from COVID-19. Both conserved end residues are part of each CDR3. The D gene is left open where the match is weak. Clone size is not always given. Where it is, it says once, few, many or a class for expanded clones.

j_call d_call v_call clone_size cdr3_aa cdr3_nt
TRBJ2-7 TRBD1 TRBV14 NA CASSHGIGTGDLYEQYF TGTGCCAGCAGCCACGGAATCGGGACAGGGGACCTCTACGAGCAGTACTTC
TRBJ1-5 NA TRBV6-7 once CASSYSFRVNQPQHF TGTGCCAGCAGTTACTCGTTCCGGGTCAATCAGCCCCAGCATTTT
TRBJ2-7 NA TRBV3-1/TRBV3-2 NA CASNSDHRTDSYEQYF TGTGCCAGCAACTCAGATCATCGGACGGACAGCTACGAGCAGTACTTC
TRBJ1-1 NA TRBV7-2 NA CASSLSGGMNTEAFF TGTGCCAGCAGCTTAAGTGGAGGAATGAACACTGAAGCTTTCTTT
TRBJ2-1 NA TRBV24-1 few CATSVGGSSYNEQFF TGTGCCACCAGTGTCGGGGGAAGCTCCTACAATGAGCAGTTCTTC
TRBJ1-1 NA TRBV18 NA CASSPQDMEAFF TGTGCCAGCTCACCCCAGGACATGGAAGCTTTCTTT
TRBJ1-2 NA TRBV29-1 few CSAGDKNYGYTF TGCAGCGCGGGTGACAAGAACTATGGCTACACCTTC
TRBJ1-2 NA TRBV5-4 NA CASSLGPIPRDYGYTF TGTGCCAGCAGCTTGGGGCCAATACCTCGGGACTATGGCTACACCTTC
TRBJ2-7 TRBD2 TRBV7-9 NA CASSLGATSGGVAYEQYF TGTGCCAGCAGCTTAGGCGCGACTAGCGGGGGGGTCGCCTACGAGCAGTACTTC
TRBJ2-2 TRBD2 TRBV10-3 NA CAIWLVAGGSGELFF TGTGCCATCTGGCTGGTAGCGGGGGGTTCCGGGGAGCTGTTTTTT
TRBJ2-3 TRBD2 TRBV5-5 NA CASSSGPATSGTTDTQYF TGTGCCAGCAGCTCGGGCCCGGCGACTAGCGGAACAACAGATACGCAGTATTTT
TRBJ1-1 NA TRBV6-5 NA CASSYRGRMNTEAFF TGTGCCAGCAGTTACAGGGGAAGAATGAACACTGAAGCTTTCTTT
TRBJ2-3 TRBD1 TRBV7-6 NA CASSAGTDWAKGQYF TGTGCCAGCAGCGCCGGGACAGATTGGGCTAAGGGGCAGTATTTT
TRBJ1-6 NA TRBV30 NA CAGGLQGYNSPLHF TGTGCCGGGGGTCTCCAGGGGTATAATTCACCCCTCCACTTT
TRBJ2-1 TRBD1 TRBV28 NA CASSPPGTGSNEQFF TGTGCCAGCAGTCCCCCCGGGACAGGGTCCAATGAGCAGTTCTTC
TRBJ2-7 NA TRBV2 medium-sized CASSEEQGGPYEQYF TGTGCCAGCAGTGAAGAGCAGGGAGGCCCCTACGAGCAGTACTTC
TRBJ2-3 NA TRBV24-1 NA CATRGLSTDTQYF TGTGCCACCAGGGGGCTTAGCACAGATACGCAGTATTTT
TRBJ1-6 NA TRBV5-1 NA CASSRAGSESSYNSPLHF TGCGCCAGCAGCCGGGCGGGCTCCGAAAGCTCCTATAATTCACCCCTCCACTTT
TRBJ1-6 NA TRBV28 NA CASGGGYNSPLHF TGTGCCAGCGGGGGGGGCTATAATTCACCCCTCCACTTT